A single sample gave rise to the 16 T cell receptor beta chains below, sequenced in a study of blood T cell repertoires in COVID-19. Sequencing was performed with immunoSEQ multiplex PCR; in TCRdb, only in-frame clones are kept and a portion is missing. The table lists tens of thousands of clones, 82% of them singletons. The sequenced sample consisted of peripheral blood. The origin of the receptors is a woman in her sixties or seventies with acute or convalescent COVID-19.

This clone was recorded once. For the CDR3, the DNA is TGTGCCAGCAGAGAGCAGGGGGGCATGGGTATTTACACTGAAGCTTTCTTT. Its protein is CASREQGGMGIYTEAFF. The chain has TRBV28 and TRBJ1-1, with 7 bases matching TRBD1. The CDR3 spans 17 residues. Germline V lookup: CDR1 MDHEN, CDR2 SYDVKM. V gave up 6 bases and J gave up 3 bases; unmatched junction bases: 16. Drawing the rest from reference TRBV28 and TRBJ1-1, the complete variable domain is DVKVTQSSRYLVKRTGEKVFLECVQDMDHENMFWYRQDPGLGLRLIYFSYDVKMKEKGDIPEGYSVSREKKERFSLILESASTNQTSMYLCASREQGGMGIYTEAFFGQGTRLTVV.

The chain links TRBV7-9 to TRBJ2-1, with 14 bases lining up with TRBD2. V lost 2 bases and J lost 7; bases outside the gene matches: 10. The CDR3 is made up of 18 amino acids. CDR1 and CDR2 from the germline V gene are SEHNR and FQNEAQ (reference sequence). The CDR3 DNA sequence: TGTGCCAGCAGCTTATTGGGGGTTGGGACTAGCGGGAGTAATGAGCAGTTCTTC. It encodes CASSLLGVGTSGSNEQFF.

J is TRBJ1-4 and V is TRBV27; unclear D gene. CDR1 and CDR2 from the germline V gene are MNHEY and SMNVEV (reference sequence). V lost 3 bases and J lost 7, with 9 bases in between. This CDR3 is 13 amino acids long. The CDR3 region is CASSFDNGEKLFF. CDR3 bases: TGTGCCAGCAGTTTCGATAACGGTGAAAAACTGTTTTTT. The variable domain in full, with the rest retrieved from reference TRBV27 and TRBJ1-4, is EAQVTQNPRYLITVTGKKLTVTCSQNMNHEYMSWYRQDPGLGLRQIYYSMNVEVTDKGDVPEGYKVSRKEKRNFPLILESPSPNQTSLYFCASSFDNGEKLFFGSGTQLSVL.

The chain carries TRBV6-6 and TRBJ1-5; 8 bases map to TRBD1. This CDR3 region has 15 residues. Germline CDR1 is MNHNY and CDR2 is SVGAGI (reference sequence). The junction had 6 bases not matched to a gene; V was cut back by 6 bases and J by 2 bases. The CDR3 region has the DNA TGTGCCAGCAGAGACAGGGGTTTAGGCAATCAGCCCCAGCATTTT. This translates into CASRDRGLGNQPQHF.

This chain connects TRBV5-5 to TRBJ2-5, with D possibly TRBD1 on 6 matching bases. Germline V gene sequence: CDR1 SGHKS, CDR2 YYEKEE (reference sequence). The V end lost 0 bases, the J end lost 8 bases, and 14 bases lay between the germline ends. The CDR3 is 14 amino acids. The CDR3 is CASSLDRQGITQYF. The CDR3 DNA reads as TGTGCCAGCAGCTTGGATCGGCAGGGGATTACCCAGTACTTC.

The chain is built from TRBV19 and TRBJ1-2; D unresolved. Germline values: CDR1 LNHDA, CDR2 SQIVND (reference sequence). Trimming left V 6 bases short and J 7 bases short, with 9 bases between. This CDR3 has 11 residues. The CDR3, as DNA: TGTGCCAGTAGGGTGAACGGTGGCTACACCTTC. Translated: CASRVNGGYTF.

The chain employs TRBV5-1 and TRBJ2-2; TRBD2 matches at 7 bases. The V gene end was trimmed by 4 bases and the J gene end by 4 bases; junction bases not matched to a gene: 4. The germline gives CDR1 SGHRS, CDR2 YFSETQ. The length of the CDR3 is 14 residues. The DNA for the CDR3 is TGCGCCAGCAGCCCGCGGGAGAGCACCGGGGAGCTGTTTTTT. The encoded protein is CASSPRESTGELFF.

A single count supports this clone. The gene calls are TRBV15 and TRBJ2-1, with a possible D match to TRBD2 (6 bases). The germline V gene encodes CDR1 LNHNV and CDR2 YYDKDF (reference sequence). The CDR3 contains 18 residues. V lost 5 bases and J lost 0, with 20 bases in between. The CDR3 loop reads CATSDNKISRGSYNEQFF. CDR3 in DNA: TGTGCCACCAGCGATAATAAAATTTCGCGGGGCTCCTACAATGAGCAGTTCTTC.

The chain combines TRBV7-9 with TRBJ2-7; D possibly corresponds to TRBD2 (5 bases). CDR1 and CDR2 (germline): SEHNR, FQNEAQ (reference sequence). V shed 3 bases and J shed 1 base, with 13 bases lying between them. The CDR3 spans 15 residues. CDR3 nucleotide sequence: TGTGCCAGCAGCTTTCGCGGGTCCCGATCCTACGAGCAGTACTTC. This gives the protein CASSFRGSRSYEQYF.

The rearrangement uses TRBV2 and TRBJ1-2; D gene ambiguous. The CDR3 totals 17 residues. V dropped 1 base and J dropped 2 bases, with 17 bases sitting between them. From germline, CDR1 is SNHLY and CDR2 FYNNEI. CDR3 coding DNA: TGTGCCAGCAGTGAAGACAGCTACTCTATCCGCAACTATGGCTACACCTTC. It specifies CASSEDSYSIRNYGYTF.

The chain couples TRBV6-5 to TRBJ1-2, with 8 bases aligning to TRBD1. Trimming took 2 bases from V and 6 from J; bases not matched to a gene: 11. The CDR3 has 16 residues. Germline V lookup: CDR1 MNHEY, CDR2 SVGAGI. The CDR3 region has the DNA TGTGCCAGCAGTTACCACGGGAACAGGGGGATCGATGGCTACACCTTC. Translated: CASSYHGNRGIDGYTF.

The chain joins TRBV9 to TRBJ1-3; 8 bases match TRBD1. With V trimmed by 4 bases and J by 4 bases, 7 bases remained unmatched. Germline V lookup: CDR1 SGDLS, CDR2 YYNGEE. This CDR3 is built from 15 residues. For the CDR3, the DNA is TGTGCCAGCAGCATACAGGGGGTCGACGGAAACACCATATATTTT. Translation: CASSIQGVDGNTIYF.

CDR3 protein: CASSLWTGSSYEQYF. The DNA for the CDR3 is TGTGCCAGCAGCCTCTGGACAGGGAGCTCCTACGAGCAGTACTTC. The chain links TRBV6-5 to TRBJ2-7, with 8 positions matching TRBD1. After removal of 6 bases from V and 0 bases from J, the junction contained 7 bases not matched to a gene. Germline V gene sequence: CDR1 MNHEY, CDR2 SVGAGI. The CDR3 length is 15 residues.

The gene calls are TRBV5-1 and TRBJ2-1; D may be TRBD1 (5 bases). The CDR3 has 15 residues. Per germline, CDR1 SGHRS and CDR2 YFSETQ. Trimming removed 5 bases at V and 4 bases at J, with 16 bases between. In nucleotides, the CDR3 is TGCGCCAGCAGTACTTGGGGCGACACATACAATGAGCAGTTCTTC. This translates into CASSTWGDTYNEQFF.

J is TRBJ1-1 and V is TRBV29-1; D gene ambiguous. Per germline, CDR1 SQVTM and CDR2 ANQGSEA. V dropped 7 bases and J dropped 1 base, with 13 bases sitting between them. The CDR3 covers 13 residues. Here the CDR3 reads CSARGQTNTEAFF. As DNA, the CDR3 is TGCAGCGCTCGTGGGCAGACGAACACTGAAGCTTTCTTT.

This chain uses TRBV7-9 with TRBJ2-5; the match to TRBD2 covers 7 bases. The J segment lost 5 bases and the V segment lost 5 bases, leaving 8 bases of the junction unmatched. CDR1 and CDR2 (germline): SEHNR, FQNEAQ (reference sequence). The CDR3 length is 14 residues. CDR3 protein: CASSRTRFVETQYF. The CDR3 DNA follows: TGTGCCAGCAGCCGGACTAGGTTCGTCGAGACCCAGTACTTC.